Listed below are T cell receptor beta chains from one sample, sequenced in a study of blood T cell repertoires in COVID-19. The repertoire was sequenced with immunoSEQ multiplex PCR; TCRdb's copy has only in-frame clones and lacks some. This sample has about 210,000 clones, with 85% to 90% found just once. Sequencing was performed on peripheral blood. The source of these receptors is a man between 60 and 75 years old who had recovered from COVID-19. The CDR3 runs from the conserved cysteine through the conserved F or W. The order of the fields is CDR3 protein, V gene, D gene, J gene. The D gene is left open where the match is weak.

CASSEVGGLNTGELFF,TRBV9,NA,TRBJ2-2
CASSHTPHTEAFF,TRBV6-5,NA,TRBJ1-1
CASSDALGEAFF,TRBV9,NA,TRBJ1-1
CASRRDNYEQYF,TRBV6-5,NA,TRBJ2-7
CASSWPSSYEQYF,TRBV5-4,NA,TRBJ2-7
CATKRDRLTALHF,TRBV27,TRBD1,TRBJ1-6
CASSYGAGNSPLHF,TRBV6-5,NA,TRBJ1-6
CASSPVRGTSVPDTQYF,TRBV7-9,TRBD2,TRBJ2-3
CASSSFGTGFNEQFF,TRBV5-1,TRBD1,TRBJ2-1
CASSPQGHQNTEAFF,TRBV7-9,NA,TRBJ1-1
CASSLGDREREQYF,TRBV7-8,TRBD1,TRBJ2-7
CAWSRRLRTSGGIGDTQYF,TRBV30,TRBD2,TRBJ2-3
CASTMRLADTNEQFF,TRBV19,TRBD2,TRBJ2-1
CASNNSGRKTYNEQFF,TRBV5-1,TRBD2,TRBJ2-1
CASSLLGGDQETQYF,TRBV7-9,NA,TRBJ2-5
CSVRVQSLGNTIYF,TRBV29-1,NA,TRBJ1-3
CASSFGEQFF,TRBV10-1,NA,TRBJ2-1
CASSAASGRRTDTQYF,TRBV27,TRBD2,TRBJ2-3
CAWTGNSMGTVSNQPQHF,TRBV30,TRBD1,TRBJ1-5
CSVRQGVGSGELFF,TRBV29-1,TRBD1,TRBJ2-2
CASGLTGGPQHF,TRBV6-5,NA,TRBJ1-5
CASSVAAGFGYEQYF,TRBV9,NA,TRBJ2-7
CSVMHSGPLYEQYF,TRBV29-1,TRBD2,TRBJ2-7
CATRTQGTNLLRYEQYF,TRBV28,NA,TRBJ2-7
CASSPTQGFNQPQHF,TRBV7-2,TRBD1,TRBJ1-5
CASSALKGDTGELFF,TRBV9,NA,TRBJ2-2
CASSADSPNEKLFF,TRBV19,NA,TRBJ1-4
CASSPQTGENEKLFF,TRBV9,TRBD1,TRBJ1-4
CASSSWTGAYEQYF,TRBV6-2/TRBV6-3,TRBD1,TRBJ2-7